Following are 30 T cell receptor beta chains from one sample sequenced in a study of blood T cells in healthy people across ages. Combining a sample-barcoded 5' primer with a J-beta primer mix, a second PCR ran for roughly 6 to 11 cycles. In TCRdb, the 5' RACE reads were re-called with MiXCR into one record per CDR3 protein. Counted here are about 680,000 distinct CDR3 sequences, approximately 49% occurring once; the ten biggest clones make up roughly 31%. The specimen sequenced was blood. The origin of the receptors is a woman aged 60-75 years in good health.

V and J are TRBV4-2 and TRBJ1-6, with 8 bases that match TRBD1. The CDR3 sequence is 15 residues long. After removal of 0 bases from V and 10 bases from J, the junction contained 5 bases not matched to a gene. Germline CDR1 reads LGHNA; CDR2 reads YNFKEQ. The CDR3 region is CASSQEGQGRSPLHF. The CDR3 nucleotides read TGTGCCAGCAGCCAAGAAGGACAGGGACGATCACCCCTCCACTTT.

In regard to this clonotype: Possible read error: a much larger clone is one base away. The chain uses TRBV29-1 and TRBJ2-7, with D possibly matching TRBD1 (7 bases). The CDR3 has 15 amino acids. Trimming stripped 1 base from V and 0 bases from J, with 13 bases between. CDR1 and CDR2 (germline): SQVTM, ANQGSEA. CDR3 protein: CSVEAMQGGSYEQYF. In DNA form, the CDR3 reads TGCAGCGTTGAAGCTATGCAGGGGGGCTCCTACGAGCAGTACTTC.

This clonotype was counted between two and nine times. The chain has TRBV5-1 and TRBJ1-2; 7 bases map to TRBD1. Germline CDR1 is SGHRS and CDR2 is YFSETQ. Trimming removed 4 bases from V and 5 bases from J; junction bases left unmatched: 5. The length of the CDR3 is 13 residues. In nucleotides, the CDR3 is TGCGCCAGCAGCATGGGACAGACGTATGGCTACACCTTC. It is translated as CASSMGQTYGYTF.

The chain joins TRBV27 to TRBJ2-7, with TRBD1 matching 8 bases. Trimming removed 4 bases from V and 4 bases from J; junction bases left unmatched: 9. The germline gives CDR1 MNHEY, CDR2 SMNVEV (reference sequence). The CDR3 extends over 15 amino acids. In nucleotides, the CDR3 is TGTGCCAGCAGTTCCCCTGACAGGGGCGCGTACGAGCAGTACTTC. Its protein product is CASSSPDRGAYEQYF.

V usage is TRBV4-2 and J usage is TRBJ2-1, with 7 bases that match TRBD1. The V gene's germline CDR1 is LGHNA and CDR2 YNFKEQ. V dropped 0 bases and J dropped 0; count of bases not matched to a gene: 2. CDR3 length equals 16 residues. CDR3 nucleotide sequence: TGTGCCAGCAGCCAAGAAGGGGACAGCTCCTACAATGAGCAGTTCTTC. Protein sequence: CASSQEGDSSYNEQFF.

J is TRBJ2-4 and V is TRBV6-2 or TRBV6-3, with D tentatively TRBD1 (6 bases). The end of the DNA aligns better with TRBJ2-7, so the J call may be wrong. CDR1 is MNHEY, CDR2 SVGEGT, per germline. The CDR3 is made up of 12 amino acids. CDR3 DNA: TGTGCCAGCGGGACACGAACCTACGAGCAGTACTTC. Translation: CASGTRTYEQYF.

J is TRBJ2-1 and V is TRBV7-8; TRBD1 might be the D (7 bases). Looked up from germline, CDR1 is SGHVS and CDR2 is FQNEAQ. CDR3 length equals 16 residues. Trimming removed 1 base from V and 7 bases from J, with 17 bases in between. Here the CDR3 reads CASSLGWRGRLNEQFF. CDR3 DNA sequence: TGTGCCAGCAGCTTAGGATGGAGGGGGCGTTTGAATGAGCAGTTCTTC. Variable domain in full (rest from reference TRBV7-8 and TRBJ2-1): GAGVSQSPRYKVAKRGQDVALRCDPISGHVSLFWYQQALGQGPEFLTYFQNEAQLDKSGLPSDRFFAERPEGSVSTLKIQRTQQEDSAVYLCASSLGWRGRLNEQFFGPGTRLTVL.

This clonotype showed up just a few times. The rearrangement joins TRBV7-2 to TRBJ2-1; perhaps TRBD2 as D (6 bases). CDR1 is SGHTA, CDR2 FQGNSA, per germline. The CDR3 is 15 amino acids. V lost 5 bases, J lost 3 bases, and 14 bases lay in between. The CDR3 loop is CASSPEGSGYNEQFF. CDR3 DNA: TGTGCCAGCAGCCCCGAAGGTAGCGGCTACAATGAGCAGTTCTTC.

The chain employs TRBV20-1 and TRBJ2-5; D may correspond to TRBD1 or TRBD2 (5 bases each). Trimming cost V 1 base and J 0 bases, with 12 bases left between them. The CDR3 is 15 residues long. Germline values: CDR1 DFQATT, CDR2 SNEGSKA (reference sequence). The chain's CDR3 is CSARVGESHQETQYF. The CDR3 DNA sequence: TGCAGTGCTAGAGTGGGGGAGTCCCACCAAGAGACCCAGTACTTC.

The gene calls are TRBV29-1 and TRBJ2-2, with a weak D call TRBD2 (6 bases). CDR1 and CDR2 from the germline V gene are SQVTM and ANQGSEA. V lost 5 bases to trimming and J lost 5 bases, with 15 bases between them. The CDR3 runs 14 residues. Here the CDR3 reads CSVSRRDETGELFF. The CDR3 region has the DNA TGCAGCGTTAGCCGGCGGGATGAGACCGGGGAGCTGTTTTTT.

A few counts support this clonotype. The chain recombines TRBV29-1 with TRBJ2-1; the D is unclear. Germline V lookup: CDR1 SQVTM, CDR2 ANQGSEA. CDR3 size: 11 residues. V was shortened by 1 base and J by 8 bases, with 6 bases between the two germline ends. CDR3 coding DNA: TGCAGCGTTGAAGCCGTCCATGAGCAGTTCTTC. This sequence encodes CSVEAVHEQFF.

The chain links TRBV25-1 to TRBJ2-2; D might be TRBD1 (6 bases). The CDR3 is 13 amino acids. Trimming took 4 bases from V and 7 from J, leaving 10 bases between them. Germline assignment: CDR1 MGHDK and CDR2 SYGVNS. For the CDR3, the DNA is TGTGCCAGCAGTGGTCAGGGGAACGGGGAGCTGTTTTTT. This gives the protein CASSGQGNGELFF.

The chain joins TRBV24-1 to TRBJ2-1; 7 nucleotides line up with TRBD2. The CDR3 runs to 15 residues. The V gene end was trimmed by 5 bases and the J gene end by 9 bases; junction bases not matched to a gene: 12. Germline CDR1 reads KGHDR; CDR2 reads SFDVKD. The CDR3 is CATSVGGSLTGEQFF. DNA of the CDR3: TGTGCCACCAGTGTCGGCGGGAGCCTTACGGGTGAGCAGTTCTTC.

This clonotype was counted only a few times. This chain uses TRBV10-3 with TRBJ2-5, with 15 bases identical to TRBD2. The CDR3 has 16 residues. CDR1 and CDR2 from the germline V gene are ENHRY and SYGVKD. V trimming: 11 bases; J trimming: 2 bases; junction bases outside the gene matches: 9. CDR3 loop: CAAAGTSGRLQETQYF. The CDR3 nucleotides are TGTGCCGCCGCCGGGACTAGCGGGAGGTTACAAGAGACCCAGTACTTC.

This clonotype was observed a handful of times. This chain connects TRBV29-1 to TRBJ2-6; 8 nucleotides line up with TRBD1. The CDR3 runs 17 residues. Germline CDR1 is SQVTM and CDR2 is ANQGSEA. The trim removed 6 bases at V and 0 bases at J, leaving 10 bases unmatched. The CDR3 sequence is CSVDGGRGHSGANVLTF. CDR3 DNA sequence: TGCAGCGTAGACGGTGGCAGGGGGCACTCTGGGGCCAACGTCCTGACTTTC.

The V and J genes are TRBV20-1 and TRBJ1-5; maybe TRBD1 (6 bases). The V end was cut by 6 bases, the J end by 4 bases, with 13 bases between. The CDR3 loop spans 13 amino acids. Germline V gene lookup returns CDR1 DFQATT and CDR2 SNEGSKA (reference sequence). CDR3 DNA: TGCAGTGCCCTAGAAGGGGGGAATCAGCCCCAGCATTTT. Translated, it gives CSALEGGNQPQHF.

The chain couples TRBV27 to TRBJ1-1; 8 bases fit TRBD1. The CDR3 is 14 residues long. Germline V gives CDR1 MNHEY, CDR2 SMNVEV (reference sequence). The DNA for the CDR3 is TGTGTGAGTAAGAATTTACAGGGGGTCACTGAAGCTTTCTTT. It translates to CVSKNLQGVTEAFF.

This clonotype appeared many times. The V and J genes are TRBV7-2 and TRBJ2-3; D not resolved. CDR3 length: 17 residues. V gave up 1 base and J gave up 0 bases, with 14 bases separating them. Germline CDR1 SGHTA, CDR2 FQGNSA. The CDR3 spells CASSLGLGITSTDTQYF. The CDR3 region has the DNA TGTGCCAGCAGCTTAGGCTTAGGGATTACTAGCACAGATACGCAGTATTTT.

V and J are TRBV18 and TRBJ1-1; D is uncertain. CDR3 length equals 15 residues. From germline, CDR1 is KGHSH and CDR2 LQKENI. With 3 bases removed from V and 1 base from J, the gap between germline ends came to 12 bases. The DNA for the CDR3 is TGTGCCAGCTCACCTGACGACGCTCAGAACACTGAAGCTTTCTTT. Translated: CASSPDDAQNTEAFF.

V is TRBV7-9 and J is TRBJ1-1; D is unclear. Germline V CDR1 and CDR2: SEHNR, FQNEAQ (reference sequence). V was trimmed by 1 base and J by 3 bases, leaving 6 bases between them. CDR3 length: 13 amino acids. The CDR3 DNA sequence: TGTGCCAGCAGCTTAGATTGGTACACTGAAGCTTTCTTT. Translating it yields CASSLDWYTEAFF.

This clonotype has more than one count but fewer than ten. A much larger clone differs from this one at a single base, so this may be a read error. The chain joins TRBV20-1 to TRBJ1-2, with TRBD1 matching 8 bases. The CDR3 extends over 14 amino acids. V trimming: 6 bases; J trimming: 6 bases; junction bases outside the gene matches: 12. Germline V lookup: CDR1 DFQATT, CDR2 SNEGSKA (reference sequence). The DNA of the CDR3 is TGCAGTGCCAATCGACGCGGACAGGGAGATGGCTACACCTTC. Its translation: CSANRRGQGDGYTF.

A single count supports this clonotype. V and J are TRBV27 and TRBJ2-3; D is ambiguous. The V end lost 4 bases, the J end lost 2 bases, and 13 bases lay between the germline ends. Germline V gene sequence: CDR1 MNHEY, CDR2 SMNVEV (reference sequence). This CDR3 is built from 15 residues. The CDR3 DNA reads as TGTGCCAGCAGTTCGCCCCAGCACTTCACAGATACGCAGTATTTT. Protein sequence: CASSSPQHFTDTQYF.

The rearrangement uses TRBV29-1 and TRBJ2-3, with a weak D call TRBD2 (5 bases). This CDR3 region has 15 residues. Germline values: CDR1 SQVTM, CDR2 ANQGSEA. Trimming removed 4 bases at V and 1 base at J, with 15 bases between. The CDR3, as DNA: TGCAGCGTTGGTCGGAGCGGAGAGGGCACAGATACGCAGTATTTT. Translated: CSVGRSGEGTDTQYF.

CDR3 residues: CAISEREGVEQFF. CDR3 coding DNA: TGTGCCATCAGTGAGCGGGAGGGCGTTGAGCAGTTCTTC. The chain links TRBV10-3 to TRBJ2-1; 8 bases are shared with TRBD2. The CDR3 length is 13 residues. The germline V gene encodes CDR1 ENHRY and CDR2 SYGVKD. Losses at the gene ends were 2 bases for V and 9 bases for J; bases not matched to a gene: 3.

This clonotype was detected a few times. The chain links TRBV28 to TRBJ2-3; D perhaps matches TRBD1 (5 bases). Between the trimmed V and J ends, which lost 2 bases and 1 base, there was a span of 10 bases. Germline V gives CDR1 MDHEN, CDR2 SYDVKM. CDR3 length: 15 residues. CDR3 amino acids: CASSLGALGTDTQYF. The DNA of the CDR3 is TGTGCCAGCAGTTTAGGGGCCCTGGGCACAGATACGCAGTATTTT.

This clonotype has just a few counts. The V gene is TRBV12-3 or TRBV12-4, the J gene TRBJ1-2; D ambiguous. Trimming took 5 bases from V and 2 from J, leaving 9 bases between them. The CDR3 is 13 residues long. CDR3 DNA sequence: TGTGCCAGCAGTCGGGCCAACAACTATGGCTACACCTTC. Translating it yields CASSRANNYGYTF.

There are a few counts of this clonotype. V gene TRBV7-2 combines with J gene TRBJ1-2; 7 bases align to TRBD1. The J segment lost 0 bases and the V segment lost 5 bases, leaving 6 bases of the junction unmatched. Germline V CDR1 and CDR2: SGHTA, FQGNSA. CDR3 length equals 15 residues. The CDR3, as DNA: TGTGCCAGCAGCACCCGGGACAGAACTAACTATGGCTACACCTTC. It specifies CASSTRDRTNYGYTF.

The chain links TRBV15 to TRBJ2-1, with 7 bases aligning to TRBD2. Germline lookup yields CDR1 LNHNV and CDR2 YYDKDF (reference sequence). J gave up 7 bases and V 1 base, and 7 bases lay outside the gene matches. The CDR3 length is 15 residues. CDR3 region: CATSRVGTTRNEQFF. The CDR3 DNA follows: TGTGCCACCAGCAGAGTGGGGACTACCCGGAATGAGCAGTTCTTC.

The chain combines TRBV10-3 with TRBJ1-1; the D gene is possibly TRBD1 (6 bases). Germline CDR1 is ENHRY and CDR2 is SYGVKD. Trimming removed 8 bases from V and 4 bases from J, with 14 bases in between. The CDR3 covers 13 residues. The CDR3 here is CAIGRGVGTEAFF. In nucleotides, the CDR3 is TGTGCCATCGGGAGGGGGGTTGGCACTGAAGCTTTCTTT.

This chain links TRBV12-3 or TRBV12-4 with TRBJ2-1; no reliable D call. Deletions cut 3 bases from V and 7 bases from J, with 16 bases between. The CDR3 is made up of 15 amino acids. The CDR3 loop is CASSLFAPARNEQFF. CDR3 bases: TGTGCCAGCAGTTTGTTTGCCCCAGCCCGAAATGAGCAGTTCTTC.